The 14 T cell receptor beta chains listed next were all sequenced from one sample in a study of blood T cell repertoires in COVID-19. TCRdb's copy holds only in-frame clones and misses some; the assay was immunoSEQ multiplex PCR. The sample holds 95,000 to 100,000 clones, approximately 81% seen once. Material for sequencing was peripheral blood. Receptors originate from a woman between 70 and 85 years old with active or convalescent COVID-19.

This rearrangement joins TRBV2 to TRBJ2-5; 9 bases fit TRBD1. Germline V gene lookup returns CDR1 SNHLY and CDR2 FYNNEI. The CDR3 has 14 residues. The junction had 3 bases not matched to a gene; V was cut back by 4 bases and J by 3 bases. The CDR3 sequence is CASSGTGGKETQYF. Here the CDR3 DNA reads TGTGCCAGCAGTGGAACAGGGGGCAAAGAGACCCAGTACTTC.

There are a few counts of this clone. The rearrangement uses TRBV24-1 and TRBJ2-3; TRBD1 is a possible D gene (5 bases). This CDR3 comprises 13 residues. V lost 8 bases and J 1 base, leaving 9 bases between the germline ends. Germline loops: CDR1 KGHDR, CDR2 SFDVKD. The CDR3 sequence is CATKEGGTDTQYF. Here the CDR3 DNA reads TGTGCCACCAAGGAAGGGGGCACAGATACGCAGTATTTT.

This sequence joins TRBV4-2 and TRBJ2-3; 9 nucleotides align to TRBD2. Germline assignment: CDR1 LGHNA and CDR2 YNFKEQ. V shed 5 bases and J 6 bases; nucleotides not matched to a gene: 12. The CDR3 has 16 amino acids. As DNA, the CDR3 is TGTGCCAGCAGCTCCCTTAGCGGGGGTTTCTACGATACGCAGTATTTT. It codes for CASSSLSGGFYDTQYF.

The V call is TRBV4-3, the J call TRBJ2-3, with 8 bases identical to TRBD2. Germline CDR1 reads LGHNA; CDR2 reads YSLEER. The CDR3 contains 18 residues. The V segment lost 0 bases and the J segment 1 base; nucleotides outside the gene matches: 9. CDR3 sequence: CASSQDLLRGGGTDTQYF. The CDR3, as DNA: TGCGCCAGCAGCCAAGATTTGCTTCGGGGGGGCGGCACAGATACGCAGTATTTT.

The chain employs TRBV19 and TRBJ1-2, with D unclear. This CDR3 is built from 14 residues. V dropped 0 bases and J dropped 4 bases, with 9 bases sitting between them. Looked up from germline, CDR1 is LNHDA and CDR2 is SQIVND (reference sequence). The CDR3, as DNA: TGTGCCAGTAGTATAGATGAGGGAATCTATGGCTACACCTTC. Its protein is CASSIDEGIYGYTF.

The rearrangement joins TRBV24-1 to TRBJ1-2, with 10 bases lining up with TRBD1. The germline V gene encodes CDR1 KGHDR and CDR2 SFDVKD. The CDR3 extends over 16 amino acids. V shed 3 bases and J 4 bases; nucleotides not matched to a gene: 7. The CDR3 protein is CATSDPGTGDSYGYTF. CDR3 sequence (DNA): TGTGCCACCAGTGATCCCGGGACAGGGGATAGCTATGGCTACACCTTC.

V and J are TRBV12-3 or TRBV12-4 and TRBJ2-7, with D tentatively TRBD1 (6 bases). Matching the DNA end better, TRBJ2-5 makes the J call doubtful. CDR3 length equals 13 residues. CDR3 loop: CASSLDRQETQYF. The CDR3 nucleotides read TGTGCCAGCAGCCTTGACAGGCAAGAGACCCAGTACTTC.

The J gene is TRBJ2-3, the V gene TRBV7-2; 8 bases match TRBD2. The CDR3 runs 14 residues. CDR1 is SGHTA and CDR2 is FQGNSA in the germline V gene. After removal of 4 bases from V and 3 bases from J, the junction contained 3 bases not matched to a gene. The CDR3 spells CASSWGLETDTQYF. As DNA, the CDR3 is TGTGCCAGCAGCTGGGGACTAGAAACAGATACGCAGTATTTT.

This chain links TRBV5-8 with TRBJ2-3; 9 positions match TRBD2. V lost 1 base, J lost 0 bases, and 9 bases stayed unmatched. The CDR3 extends over 18 amino acids. CDR1 is SGHTS and CDR2 is YDEGEE in the germline V gene. The CDR3 sequence is CASSLRSGRWTSTDTQYF. The CDR3, as DNA: TGTGCCAGCAGCTTGCGGAGCGGGAGGTGGACTAGCACAGATACGCAGTATTTT.

The rearrangement joins TRBV7-8 to TRBJ2-1, with 11 bases matching TRBD2. Germline V lookup: CDR1 SGHVS, CDR2 FQNEAQ. Unmatched junction bases numbered 8, after V lost 2 bases and J lost 8 bases. The CDR3 contains 16 residues. The CDR3 is CASSLRGTSGHHEQFF. The CDR3 region has the DNA TGTGCCAGCAGCTTACGGGGGACTAGCGGCCACCATGAGCAGTTCTTC.

The gene calls are TRBV21-1 and TRBJ1-5; the table names TRBD1, a call not compared with the DNA. TRBV21-1 is a recognized pseudogene. This CDR3 spans 13 amino acids. The DNA of the CDR3 is TGTGCCAGCAGCAGGGGGCCGAATCAGCCCCAGCATTTT. As protein: CASSRGPNQPQHF.

This CDR3 is CASSLVGVAGQPQHF. The DNA for the CDR3 is TGTGCCAGCAGCTTGGTGGGGGTAGCGGGTCAGCCCCAGCATTTT. V and J are TRBV5-5 and TRBJ1-5; maybe TRBD1 (5 bases). The CDR3 totals 15 residues. V shed 0 bases and J shed 6 bases, with 13 bases lying between them. The V gene's germline CDR1 is SGHKS and CDR2 YYEKEE (reference sequence).

This chain's CDR3 is CASSKGRLAYNEQFF. DNA for the CDR3: TGTGCCAGCAGCAAAGGTAGGCTAGCCTACAATGAGCAGTTCTTC. V usage is TRBV14 and J usage is TRBJ2-1, with no clear D. From germline, CDR1 is SGHDN and CDR2 FVKESK. Trimming shortened V by 5 bases and J by 2 bases, and 13 bases separated the two germline ends. This CDR3 has 15 residues.

The rearrangement links TRBV7-9 to TRBJ2-3; 9 bases fit TRBD2. Germline V CDR1 and CDR2: SEHNR, FQNEAQ (reference sequence). The J segment lost 0 bases and the V segment lost 5 bases, leaving 3 bases of the junction unmatched. CDR3 length: 15 residues. CDR3 loop: CASSPLAGSTDTQYF. The CDR3 nucleotides are TGTGCCAGCAGCCCCCTAGCGGGGAGCACAGATACGCAGTATTTT.